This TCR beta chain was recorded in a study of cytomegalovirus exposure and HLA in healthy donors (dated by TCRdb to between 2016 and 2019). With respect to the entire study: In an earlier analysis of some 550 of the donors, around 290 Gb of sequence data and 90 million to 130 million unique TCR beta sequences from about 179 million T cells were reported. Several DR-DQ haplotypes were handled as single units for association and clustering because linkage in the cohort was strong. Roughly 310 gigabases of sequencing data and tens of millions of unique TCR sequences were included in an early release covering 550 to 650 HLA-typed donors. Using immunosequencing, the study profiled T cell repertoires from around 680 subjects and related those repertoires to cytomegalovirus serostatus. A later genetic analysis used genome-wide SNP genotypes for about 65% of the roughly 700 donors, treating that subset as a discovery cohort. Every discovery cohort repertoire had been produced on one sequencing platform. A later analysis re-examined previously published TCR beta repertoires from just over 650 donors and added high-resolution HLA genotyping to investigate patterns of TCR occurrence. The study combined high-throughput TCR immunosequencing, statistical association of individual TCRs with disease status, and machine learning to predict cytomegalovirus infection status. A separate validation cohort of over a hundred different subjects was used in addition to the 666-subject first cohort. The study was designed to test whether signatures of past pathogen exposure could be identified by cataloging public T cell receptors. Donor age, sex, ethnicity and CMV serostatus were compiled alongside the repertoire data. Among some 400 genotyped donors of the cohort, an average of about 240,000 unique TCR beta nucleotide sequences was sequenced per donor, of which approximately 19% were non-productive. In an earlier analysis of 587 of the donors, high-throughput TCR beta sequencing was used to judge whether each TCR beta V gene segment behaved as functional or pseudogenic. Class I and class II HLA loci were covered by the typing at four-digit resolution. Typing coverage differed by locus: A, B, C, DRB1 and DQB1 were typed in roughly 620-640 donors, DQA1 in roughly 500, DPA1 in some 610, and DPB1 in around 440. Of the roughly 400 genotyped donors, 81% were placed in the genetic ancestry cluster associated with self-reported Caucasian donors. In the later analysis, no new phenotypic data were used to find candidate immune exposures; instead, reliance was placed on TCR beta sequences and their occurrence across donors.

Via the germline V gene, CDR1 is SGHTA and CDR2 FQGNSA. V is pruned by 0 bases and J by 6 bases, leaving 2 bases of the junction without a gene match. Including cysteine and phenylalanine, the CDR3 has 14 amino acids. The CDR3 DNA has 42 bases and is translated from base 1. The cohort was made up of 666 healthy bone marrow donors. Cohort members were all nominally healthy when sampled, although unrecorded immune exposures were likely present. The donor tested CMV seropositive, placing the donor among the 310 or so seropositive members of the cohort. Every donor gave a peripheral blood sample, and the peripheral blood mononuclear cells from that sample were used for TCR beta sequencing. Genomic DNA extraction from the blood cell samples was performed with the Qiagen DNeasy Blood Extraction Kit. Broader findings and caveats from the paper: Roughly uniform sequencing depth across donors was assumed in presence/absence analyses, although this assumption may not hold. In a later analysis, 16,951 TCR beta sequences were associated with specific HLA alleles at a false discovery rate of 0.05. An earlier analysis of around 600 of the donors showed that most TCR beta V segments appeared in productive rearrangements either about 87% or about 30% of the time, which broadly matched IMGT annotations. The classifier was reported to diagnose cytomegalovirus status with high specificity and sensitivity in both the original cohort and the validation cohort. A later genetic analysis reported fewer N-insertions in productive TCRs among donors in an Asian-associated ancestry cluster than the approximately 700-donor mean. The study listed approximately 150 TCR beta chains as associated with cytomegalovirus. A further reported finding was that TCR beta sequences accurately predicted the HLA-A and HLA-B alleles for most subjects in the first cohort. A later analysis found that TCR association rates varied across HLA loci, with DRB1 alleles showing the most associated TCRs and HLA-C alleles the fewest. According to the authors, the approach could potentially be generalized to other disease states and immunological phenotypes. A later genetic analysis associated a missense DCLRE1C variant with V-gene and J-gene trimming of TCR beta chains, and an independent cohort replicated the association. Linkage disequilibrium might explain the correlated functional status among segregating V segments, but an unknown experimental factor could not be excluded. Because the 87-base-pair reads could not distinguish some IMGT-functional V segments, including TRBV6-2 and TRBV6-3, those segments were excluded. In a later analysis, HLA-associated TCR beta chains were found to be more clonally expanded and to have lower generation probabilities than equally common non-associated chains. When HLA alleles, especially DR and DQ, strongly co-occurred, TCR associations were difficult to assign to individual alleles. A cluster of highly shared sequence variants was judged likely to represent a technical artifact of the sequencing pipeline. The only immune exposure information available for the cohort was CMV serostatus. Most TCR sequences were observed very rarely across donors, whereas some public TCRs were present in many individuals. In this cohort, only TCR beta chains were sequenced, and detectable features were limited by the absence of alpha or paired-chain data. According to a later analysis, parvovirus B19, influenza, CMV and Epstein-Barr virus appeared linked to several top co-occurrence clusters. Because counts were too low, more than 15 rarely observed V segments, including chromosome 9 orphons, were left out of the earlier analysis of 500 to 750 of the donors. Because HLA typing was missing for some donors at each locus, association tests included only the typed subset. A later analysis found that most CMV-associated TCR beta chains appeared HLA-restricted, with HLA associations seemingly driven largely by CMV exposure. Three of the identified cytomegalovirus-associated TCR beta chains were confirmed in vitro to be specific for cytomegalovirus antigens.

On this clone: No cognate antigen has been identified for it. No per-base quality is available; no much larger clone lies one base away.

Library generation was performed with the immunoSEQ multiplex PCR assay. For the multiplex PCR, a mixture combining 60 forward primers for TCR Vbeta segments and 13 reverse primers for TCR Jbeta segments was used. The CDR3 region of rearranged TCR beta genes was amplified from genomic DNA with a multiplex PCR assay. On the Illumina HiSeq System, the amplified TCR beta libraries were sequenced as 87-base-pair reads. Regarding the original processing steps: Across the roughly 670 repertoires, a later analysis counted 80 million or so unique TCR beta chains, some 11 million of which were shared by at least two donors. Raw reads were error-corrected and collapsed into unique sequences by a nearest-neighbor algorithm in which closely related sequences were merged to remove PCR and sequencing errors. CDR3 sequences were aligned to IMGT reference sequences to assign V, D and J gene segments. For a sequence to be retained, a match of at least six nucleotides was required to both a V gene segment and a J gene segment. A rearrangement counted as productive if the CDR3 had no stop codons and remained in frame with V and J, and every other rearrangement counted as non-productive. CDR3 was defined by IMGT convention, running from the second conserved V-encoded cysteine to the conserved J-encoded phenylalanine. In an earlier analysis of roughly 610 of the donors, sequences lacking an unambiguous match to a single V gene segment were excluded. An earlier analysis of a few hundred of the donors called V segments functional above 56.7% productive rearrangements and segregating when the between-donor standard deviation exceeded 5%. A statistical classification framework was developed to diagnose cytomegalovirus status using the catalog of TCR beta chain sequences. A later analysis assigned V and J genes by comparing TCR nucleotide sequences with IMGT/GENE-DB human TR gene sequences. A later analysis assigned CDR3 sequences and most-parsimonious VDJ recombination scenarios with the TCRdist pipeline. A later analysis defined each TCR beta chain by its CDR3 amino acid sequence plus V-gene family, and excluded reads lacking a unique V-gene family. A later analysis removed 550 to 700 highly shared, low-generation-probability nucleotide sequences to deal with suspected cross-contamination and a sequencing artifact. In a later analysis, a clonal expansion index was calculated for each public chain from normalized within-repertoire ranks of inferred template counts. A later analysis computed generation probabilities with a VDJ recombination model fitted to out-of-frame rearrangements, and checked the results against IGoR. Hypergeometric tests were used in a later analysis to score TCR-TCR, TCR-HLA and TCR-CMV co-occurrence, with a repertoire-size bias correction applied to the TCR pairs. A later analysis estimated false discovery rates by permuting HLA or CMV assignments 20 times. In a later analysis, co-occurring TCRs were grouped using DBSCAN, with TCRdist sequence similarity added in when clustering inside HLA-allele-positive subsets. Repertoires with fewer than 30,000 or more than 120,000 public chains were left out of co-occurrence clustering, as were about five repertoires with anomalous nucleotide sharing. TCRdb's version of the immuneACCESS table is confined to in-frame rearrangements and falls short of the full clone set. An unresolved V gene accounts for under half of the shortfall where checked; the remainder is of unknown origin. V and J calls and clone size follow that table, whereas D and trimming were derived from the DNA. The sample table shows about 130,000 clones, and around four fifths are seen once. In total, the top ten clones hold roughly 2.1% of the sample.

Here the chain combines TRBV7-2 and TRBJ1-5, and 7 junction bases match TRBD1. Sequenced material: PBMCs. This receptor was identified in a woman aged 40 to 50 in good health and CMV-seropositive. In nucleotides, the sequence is TGTGCCAGCAGCTTAGCAGGGGGCGGTCAGCCCCAGCATTTT. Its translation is CASSLAGGGQPQHF.